This T cell receptor beta chain was documented in a study of T cells in localized non-small cell lung cancer. The CDR3 consists of 14 residues. The germline V gene has CDR1 LNHDA and CDR2 SQIVND (reference sequence). V shed 3 bases and J 8 bases; nucleotides not matched to a gene: 6. A remark on this clone: Its antigen is unidentified.

Here immunoSEQ multiplex PCR was the method, and the copy in TCRdb shows in-frame clones only, minus some. The sample shows some 15,000 clones, around 83% of them seen only once. Study observations and caveats: It remains possible that heterogeneity exists, since only one tumor region was sequenced. Uninvolved adjacent lung showed higher T cell clonality than tumor.

The clonotype originates from a woman aged 40-75 years with stage I lung adenocarcinoma. V usage is TRBV19 and J usage is TRBJ2-5; 10 bases fit TRBD1. Material: peripheral blood, obtained before any cancer treatment. The CDR3 is CASSIPGTGVTQYF. The DNA for the CDR3 is TGTGCCAGTAGTATCCCCGGGACAGGGGTTACCCAGTACTTC.